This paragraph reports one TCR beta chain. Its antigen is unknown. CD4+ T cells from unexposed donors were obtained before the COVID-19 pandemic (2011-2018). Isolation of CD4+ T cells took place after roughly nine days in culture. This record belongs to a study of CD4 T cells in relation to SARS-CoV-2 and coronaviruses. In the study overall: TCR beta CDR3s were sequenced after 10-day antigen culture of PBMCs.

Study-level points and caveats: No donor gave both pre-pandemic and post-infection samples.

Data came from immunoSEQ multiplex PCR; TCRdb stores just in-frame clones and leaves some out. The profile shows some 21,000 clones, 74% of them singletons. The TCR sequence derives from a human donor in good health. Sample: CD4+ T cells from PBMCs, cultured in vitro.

The chain's CDR3 is CATSSRQGAPEKLFF. In DNA form, the CDR3 reads TGTGCCACCAGCTCAAGACAGGGGGCCCCTGAAAAACTGTTTTTT. The chain recombines TRBV15 with TRBJ1-4, with 10 bases aligning to TRBD1. Germline V lookup: CDR1 LNHNV, CDR2 YYDKDF (reference sequence). CDR3 length: 15 amino acids. With 5 bases clipped from V and 7 bases from J, the junction kept 7 bases outside the gene matches.